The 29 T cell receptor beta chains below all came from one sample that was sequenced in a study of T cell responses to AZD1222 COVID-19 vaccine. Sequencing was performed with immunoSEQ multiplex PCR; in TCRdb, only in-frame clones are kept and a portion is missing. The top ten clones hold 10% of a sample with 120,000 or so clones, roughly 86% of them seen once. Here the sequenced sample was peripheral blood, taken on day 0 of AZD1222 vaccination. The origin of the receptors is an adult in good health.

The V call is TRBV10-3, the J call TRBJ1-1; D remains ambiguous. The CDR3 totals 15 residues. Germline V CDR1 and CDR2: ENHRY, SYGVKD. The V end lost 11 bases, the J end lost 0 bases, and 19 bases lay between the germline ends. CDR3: CAADPGRTMNTEAFF. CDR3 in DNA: TGTGCCGCCGACCCGGGTCGGACCATGAACACTGAAGCTTTCTTT.

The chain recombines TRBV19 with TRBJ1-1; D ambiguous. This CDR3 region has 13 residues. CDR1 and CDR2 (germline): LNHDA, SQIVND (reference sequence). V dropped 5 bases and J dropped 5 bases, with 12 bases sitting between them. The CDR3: CASSFRTGTEAFF. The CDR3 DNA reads TGTGCCAGTAGTTTCCGGACGGGAACTGAAGCTTTCTTT.

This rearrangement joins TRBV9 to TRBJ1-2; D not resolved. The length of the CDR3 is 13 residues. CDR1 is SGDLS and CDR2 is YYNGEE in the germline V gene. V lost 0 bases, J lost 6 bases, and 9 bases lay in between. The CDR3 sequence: CASSVAEMDGYTF. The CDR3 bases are TGTGCCAGCAGCGTAGCTGAGATGGATGGCTACACCTTC.

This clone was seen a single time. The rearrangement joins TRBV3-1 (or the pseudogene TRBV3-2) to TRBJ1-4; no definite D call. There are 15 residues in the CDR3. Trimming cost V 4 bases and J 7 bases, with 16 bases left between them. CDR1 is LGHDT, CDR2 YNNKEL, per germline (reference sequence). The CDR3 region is CASSPRVSLGEKLFF. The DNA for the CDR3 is TGTGCCAGCAGCCCTCGGGTCTCTCTTGGTGAAAAACTGTTTTTT.

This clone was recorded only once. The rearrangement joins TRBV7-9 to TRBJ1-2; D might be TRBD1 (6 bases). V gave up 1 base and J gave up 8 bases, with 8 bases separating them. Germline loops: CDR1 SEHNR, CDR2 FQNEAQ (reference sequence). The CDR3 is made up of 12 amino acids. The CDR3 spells CASSLEQGGYTF. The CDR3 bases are TGTGCCAGCAGCTTAGAACAGGGAGGCTACACCTTC.

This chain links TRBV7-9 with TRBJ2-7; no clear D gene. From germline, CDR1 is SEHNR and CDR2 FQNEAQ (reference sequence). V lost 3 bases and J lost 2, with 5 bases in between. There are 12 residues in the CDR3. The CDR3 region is CASSLGAYEQYF. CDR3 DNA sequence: TGTGCCAGCAGCTTGGGCGCCTACGAGCAGTACTTC.

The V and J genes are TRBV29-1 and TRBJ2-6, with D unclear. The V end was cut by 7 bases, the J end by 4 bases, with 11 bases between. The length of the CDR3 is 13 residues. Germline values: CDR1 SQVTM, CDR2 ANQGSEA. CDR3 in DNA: TGCAGCGCCCGACAATCAGGGGCCAACGTCCTGACTTTC. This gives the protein CSARQSGANVLTF.

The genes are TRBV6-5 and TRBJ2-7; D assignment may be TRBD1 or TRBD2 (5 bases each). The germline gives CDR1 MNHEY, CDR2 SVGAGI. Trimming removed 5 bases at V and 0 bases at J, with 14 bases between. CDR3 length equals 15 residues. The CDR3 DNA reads TGTGCCAGCAGTACACTTCGGGACCGCTCCTACGAGCAGTACTTC. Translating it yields CASSTLRDRSYEQYF.

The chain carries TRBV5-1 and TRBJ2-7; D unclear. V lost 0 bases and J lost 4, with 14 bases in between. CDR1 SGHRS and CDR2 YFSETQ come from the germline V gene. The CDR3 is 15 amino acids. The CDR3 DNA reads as TGCGCCAGCAGCTTGGCCGGACGGGTCGAGTACGAGCAGTACTTC. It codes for CASSLAGRVEYEQYF. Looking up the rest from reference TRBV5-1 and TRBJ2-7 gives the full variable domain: KAGVTQTPRYLIKTRGQQVTLSCSPISGHRSVSWYQQTPGQGLQFLFEYFSETQRNKGNFPGRFSGRQFSNSRSEMNVSTLELGDSALYLCASSLAGRVEYEQYFGPGTRLTVT.

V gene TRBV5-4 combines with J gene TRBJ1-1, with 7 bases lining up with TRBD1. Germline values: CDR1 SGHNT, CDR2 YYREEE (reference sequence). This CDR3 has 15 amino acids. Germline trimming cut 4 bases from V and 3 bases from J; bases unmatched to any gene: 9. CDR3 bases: TGTGCCAGCAGCCCGACAGGGTTCGGGGACACTGAAGCTTTCTTT. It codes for CASSPTGFGDTEAFF.

Written as DNA, the CDR3 is TGTGCTAGTGATACCGGGAGACCCTACAATGAGCAGTTCTTC. Encoded protein: CASDTGRPYNEQFF. The chain has TRBV12-5 and TRBJ2-1; a weak D match, TRBD2 (6 bases). Trimming pared 7 bases from V and 2 bases from J, leaving 12 bases between. Looked up from germline, CDR1 is LGHNT and CDR2 is FRNRAP. The CDR3 contains 14 residues.

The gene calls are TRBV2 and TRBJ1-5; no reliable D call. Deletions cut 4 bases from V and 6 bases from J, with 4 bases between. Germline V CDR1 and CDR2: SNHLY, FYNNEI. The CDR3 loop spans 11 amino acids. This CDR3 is CASSVGQPQHF. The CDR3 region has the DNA TGTGCCAGCAGTGTGGGTCAGCCCCAGCATTTT. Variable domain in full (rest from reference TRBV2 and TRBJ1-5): EPEVTQTPSHQVTQMGQEVILRCVPISNHLYFYWYRQILGQKVEFLVSFYNNEISEKSEIFDDQFSVERPDGSNFTLKIRSTKLEDSAMYFCASSVGQPQHFGDGTRLSIL.

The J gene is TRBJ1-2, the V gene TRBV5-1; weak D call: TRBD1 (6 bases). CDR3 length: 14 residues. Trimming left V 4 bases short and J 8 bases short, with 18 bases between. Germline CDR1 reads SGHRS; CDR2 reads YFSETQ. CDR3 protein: CASSADGDIRGYTF. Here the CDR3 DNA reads TGCGCCAGCAGCGCTGACGGGGACATCCGAGGCTACACCTTC.

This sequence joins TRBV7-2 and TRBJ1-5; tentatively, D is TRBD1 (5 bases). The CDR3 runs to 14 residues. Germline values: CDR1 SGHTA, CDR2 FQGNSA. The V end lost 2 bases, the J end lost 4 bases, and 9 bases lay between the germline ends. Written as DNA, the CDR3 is TGTGCCAGCAGCTTAACCGAGGGGAATCAGCCCCAGCATTTT. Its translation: CASSLTEGNQPQHF.

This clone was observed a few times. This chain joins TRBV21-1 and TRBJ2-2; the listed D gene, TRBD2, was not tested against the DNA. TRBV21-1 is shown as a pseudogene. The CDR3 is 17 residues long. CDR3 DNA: TGTGCCAGCAGACGTAGCGGGGGCCCCTCAAACACCGGGGAGCTGTTTTTT. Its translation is CASRRSGGPSNTGELFF.

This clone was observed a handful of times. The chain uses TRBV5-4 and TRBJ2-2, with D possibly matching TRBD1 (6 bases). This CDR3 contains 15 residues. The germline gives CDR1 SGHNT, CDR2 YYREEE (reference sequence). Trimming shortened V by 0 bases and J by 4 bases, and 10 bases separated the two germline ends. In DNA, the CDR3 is TGTGCCAGCAGCTTGGTACAGGGCCCCACCGGGGAGCTGTTTTTT. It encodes CASSLVQGPTGELFF.

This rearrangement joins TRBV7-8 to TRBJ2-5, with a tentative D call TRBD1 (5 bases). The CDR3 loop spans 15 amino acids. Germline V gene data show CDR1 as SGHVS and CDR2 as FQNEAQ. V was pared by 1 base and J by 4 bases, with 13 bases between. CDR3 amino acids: CASSLDLGRVETQYF. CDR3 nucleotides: TGTGCCAGCAGCTTAGATTTGGGCAGGGTAGAGACCCAGTACTTC.

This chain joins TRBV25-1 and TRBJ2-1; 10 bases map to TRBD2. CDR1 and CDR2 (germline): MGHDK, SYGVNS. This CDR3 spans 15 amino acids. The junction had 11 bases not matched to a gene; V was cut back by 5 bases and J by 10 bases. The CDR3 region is CASSWVAGGAGEQFF. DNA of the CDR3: TGTGCCAGCAGTTGGGTAGCGGGGGGCGCAGGGGAGCAGTTCTTC. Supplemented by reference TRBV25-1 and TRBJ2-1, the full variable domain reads EADIYQTPRYLVIGTGKKITLECSQTMGHDKMYWYQQDPGMELHLIHYSYGVNSTEKGDLSSESTVSRIRTEHFPLTLESARPSHTSQYLCASSWVAGGAGEQFFGPGTRLTVL.

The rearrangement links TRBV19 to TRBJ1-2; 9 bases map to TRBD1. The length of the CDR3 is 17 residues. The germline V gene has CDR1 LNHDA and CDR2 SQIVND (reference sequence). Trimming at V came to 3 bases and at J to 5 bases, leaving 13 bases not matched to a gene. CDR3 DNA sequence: TGTGCCAGTAGTATTAGAGGGACAGGGCGCATCGGATATGGCTACACCTTC. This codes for CASSIRGTGRIGYGYTF.

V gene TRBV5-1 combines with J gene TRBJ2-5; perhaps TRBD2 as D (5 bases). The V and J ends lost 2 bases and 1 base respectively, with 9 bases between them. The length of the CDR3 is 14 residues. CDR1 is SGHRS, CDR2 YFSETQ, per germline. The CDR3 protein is CASSLRSGQETQYF. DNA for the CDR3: TGCGCCAGCAGCTTAAGGAGCGGCCAAGAGACCCAGTACTTC. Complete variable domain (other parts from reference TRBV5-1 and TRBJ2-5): KAGVTQTPRYLIKTRGQQVTLSCSPISGHRSVSWYQQTPGQGLQFLFEYFSETQRNKGNFPGRFSGRQFSNSRSEMNVSTLELGDSALYLCASSLRSGQETQYFGPGTRLLVL.

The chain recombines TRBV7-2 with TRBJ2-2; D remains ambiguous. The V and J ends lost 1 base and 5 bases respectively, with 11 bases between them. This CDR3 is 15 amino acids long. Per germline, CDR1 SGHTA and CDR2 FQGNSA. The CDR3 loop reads CASSLVLGWTGELFF. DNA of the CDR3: TGTGCCAGCAGCTTAGTCTTGGGGTGGACCGGGGAGCTGTTTTTT.

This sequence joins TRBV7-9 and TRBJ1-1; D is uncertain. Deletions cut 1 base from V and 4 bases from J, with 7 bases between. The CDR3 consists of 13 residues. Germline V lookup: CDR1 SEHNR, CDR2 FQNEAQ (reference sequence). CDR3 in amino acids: CASSLGSGTEAFF. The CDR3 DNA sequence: TGTGCCAGCAGCTTAGGGTCGGGCACTGAAGCTTTCTTT.

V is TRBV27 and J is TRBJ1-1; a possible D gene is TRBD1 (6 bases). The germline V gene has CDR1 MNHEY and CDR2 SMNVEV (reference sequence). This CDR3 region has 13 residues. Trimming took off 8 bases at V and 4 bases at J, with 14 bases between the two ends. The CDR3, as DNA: TGTGCCAGCTGGTACAGGGTGAGCACTGAAGCTTTCTTT. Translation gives CASWYRVSTEAFF.

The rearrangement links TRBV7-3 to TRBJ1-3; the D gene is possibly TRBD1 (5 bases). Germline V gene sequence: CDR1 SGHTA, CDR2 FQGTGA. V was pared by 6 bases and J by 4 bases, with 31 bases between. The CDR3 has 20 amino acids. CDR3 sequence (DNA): TGTGCCAGCAGGGGTGCGAGAGGAAAGGACTCCCTCTCAGGGGGAAACACCATATATTTT. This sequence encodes CASRGARGKDSLSGGNTIYF.

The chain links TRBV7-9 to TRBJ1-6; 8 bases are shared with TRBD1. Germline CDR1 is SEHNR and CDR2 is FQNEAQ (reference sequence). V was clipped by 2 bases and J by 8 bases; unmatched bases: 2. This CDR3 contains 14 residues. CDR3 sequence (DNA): TGTGCCAGCAGCTTAACAGGGGGGGATTCACCCCTCCACTTT. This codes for CASSLTGGDSPLHF.

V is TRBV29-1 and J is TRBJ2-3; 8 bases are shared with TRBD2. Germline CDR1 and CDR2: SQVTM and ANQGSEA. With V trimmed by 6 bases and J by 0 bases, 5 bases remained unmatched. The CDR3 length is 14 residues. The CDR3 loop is CSVIAGLSTDTQYF. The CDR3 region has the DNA TGCAGCGTCATAGCGGGGCTCAGCACAGATACGCAGTATTTT.

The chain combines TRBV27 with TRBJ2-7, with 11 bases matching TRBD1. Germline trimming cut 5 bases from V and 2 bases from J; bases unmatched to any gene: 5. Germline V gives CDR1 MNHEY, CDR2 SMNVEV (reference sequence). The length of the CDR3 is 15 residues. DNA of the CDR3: TGTGCCAGCAGTCTACCGGGACAGGGGGCCTACGAGCAGTACTTC. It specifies CASSLPGQGAYEQYF.

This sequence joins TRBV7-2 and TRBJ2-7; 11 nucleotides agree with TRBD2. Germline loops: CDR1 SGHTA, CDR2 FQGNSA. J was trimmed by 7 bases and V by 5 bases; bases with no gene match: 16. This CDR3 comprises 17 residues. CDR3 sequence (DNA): TGTGCCAGCAGCCCCCGGGGGGGGACTAGCGGCAGAGGAGAGCAGTACTTC. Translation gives CASSPRGGTSGRGEQYF.

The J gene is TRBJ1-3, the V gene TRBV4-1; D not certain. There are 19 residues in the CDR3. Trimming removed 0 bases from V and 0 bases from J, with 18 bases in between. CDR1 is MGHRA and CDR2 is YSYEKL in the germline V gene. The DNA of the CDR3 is TGCGCCAGCAGCCAAGAAAGGGTCGTATTGGGCAGCTCTGGAAACACCATATATTTT. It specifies CASSQERVVLGSSGNTIYF.